The entry below describes one TCR beta chain. Antigen specificity is unknown. The donors were part of the validation cohort of 120 subjects. That cohort was separate from the first cohort, which comprised 666 subjects. The data belong to a study of cytomegalovirus exposure and HLA in healthy donors. Clones were read by immunoSEQ multiplex PCR, and TCRdb kept only the in-frame ones, dropping some. The sample shows tens of thousands of clones, under 95% of them seen only once. General study points: Cytomegalovirus-associated TCR beta chains were listed, numbering roughly 150. In vitro checks showed that a few CMV-associated chains really do target CMV antigens. Per published reports, the classifier diagnosed cytomegalovirus status with high specificity and sensitivity.

This TCR was recovered from a man aged 18 to 29 in good health and CMV-seronegative. Sequencing was carried out using PBMCs.

The DNA of the CDR3 is TGTGCCAGCAGCTTCAGTCTTCCGGGACAGGGCAAGGCGGCCCAGTACTTC. Translated: CASSFSLPGQGKAAQYF. The chain carries TRBV11-2 and TRBJ2-5, with TRBD1 identical over 9 bases. With V trimmed by 3 bases and J by 9 bases, 17 bases remained unmatched. The CDR3 runs to 17 residues. Germline loops: CDR1 SGHAT, CDR2 FQNNGV.